This T cell receptor beta chain was sequenced during a study of identical twins. This clonotype was picked up a small number of times. TCRdb recomputed calls from the 5' RACE reads with MiXCR, one row per CDR3 protein. The data show under 300,000 distinct CDR3 sequences, about 6.7% seen once. V shed 0 bases and J shed 5 bases, with 11 bases lying between them. Germline CDR1 is MNHEY and CDR2 is SMNVEV (reference sequence). This CDR3 contains 15 residues. These data are also associated with another study on T cells expressing NK-cell markers.

Sequencing used CD8+ T cells sorted from blood. The TCR comes from a woman younger than 35 in good health. This chain joins TRBV27 and TRBJ2-1; tentatively, D is TRBD2 (5 bases). The CDR3 loop is CASSLSSVAHNEQFF. The CDR3 DNA reads TGTGCCAGCAGTTTATCTAGCGTTGCCCACAATGAGCAGTTCTTC.